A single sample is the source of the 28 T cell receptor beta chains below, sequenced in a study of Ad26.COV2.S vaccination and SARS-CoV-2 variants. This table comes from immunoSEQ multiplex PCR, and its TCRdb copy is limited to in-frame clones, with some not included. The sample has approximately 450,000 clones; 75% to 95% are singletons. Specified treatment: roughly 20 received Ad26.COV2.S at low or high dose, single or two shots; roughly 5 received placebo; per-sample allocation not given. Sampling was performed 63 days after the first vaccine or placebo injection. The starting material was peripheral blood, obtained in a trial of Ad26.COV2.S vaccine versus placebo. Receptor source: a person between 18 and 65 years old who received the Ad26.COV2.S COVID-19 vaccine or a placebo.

The CDR3 DNA reads as TGTGCCAGCAGTTTAGGAGGGTCACCGTCCGAGCAGTACTTC. This encodes CASSLGGSPSEQYF. V is TRBV27 and J is TRBJ2-7, with a possible D match to TRBD2 (6 bases). Trimming cost V 2 bases and J 6 bases, with 14 bases left between them. The CDR3 length is 14 residues. CDR1 and CDR2 from the germline V gene are MNHEY and SMNVEV (reference sequence).

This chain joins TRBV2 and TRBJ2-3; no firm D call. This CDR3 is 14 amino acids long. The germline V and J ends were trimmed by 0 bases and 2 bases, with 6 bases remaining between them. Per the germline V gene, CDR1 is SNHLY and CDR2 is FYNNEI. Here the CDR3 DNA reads TGTGCCAGCAGTGAAGCCCTGTACACAGATACGCAGTATTTT. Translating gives CASSEALYTDTQYF.

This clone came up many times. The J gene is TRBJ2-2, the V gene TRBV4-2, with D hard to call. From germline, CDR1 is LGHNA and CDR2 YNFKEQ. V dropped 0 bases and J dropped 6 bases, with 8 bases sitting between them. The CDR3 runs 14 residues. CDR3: CASSQDGPAGELFF. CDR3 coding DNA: TGTGCCAGCAGCCAAGATGGACCGGCCGGGGAGCTGTTTTTT.

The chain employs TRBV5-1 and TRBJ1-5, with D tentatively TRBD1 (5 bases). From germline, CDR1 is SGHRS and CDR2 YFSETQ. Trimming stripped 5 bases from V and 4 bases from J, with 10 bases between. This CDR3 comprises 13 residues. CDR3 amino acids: CASSLQGNQPQHF. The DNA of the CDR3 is TGCGCCAGCAGTCTCCAGGGTAATCAGCCCCAGCATTTT.

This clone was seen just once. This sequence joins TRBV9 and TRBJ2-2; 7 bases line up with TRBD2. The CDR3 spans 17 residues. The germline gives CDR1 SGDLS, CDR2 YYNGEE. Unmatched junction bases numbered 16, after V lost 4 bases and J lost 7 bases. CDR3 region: CASSLNLATGGYGELFF. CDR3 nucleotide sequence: TGTGCCAGCAGCCTAAACCTAGCGACGGGAGGTTACGGGGAGCTGTTTTTT.

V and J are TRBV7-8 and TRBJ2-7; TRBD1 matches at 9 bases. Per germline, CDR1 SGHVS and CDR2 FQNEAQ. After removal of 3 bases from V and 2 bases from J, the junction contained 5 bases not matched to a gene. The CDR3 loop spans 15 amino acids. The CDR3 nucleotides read TGTGCCAGCAGCTTGGTGGGACAGGGAGCCTACGAGCAGTACTTC. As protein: CASSLVGQGAYEQYF.

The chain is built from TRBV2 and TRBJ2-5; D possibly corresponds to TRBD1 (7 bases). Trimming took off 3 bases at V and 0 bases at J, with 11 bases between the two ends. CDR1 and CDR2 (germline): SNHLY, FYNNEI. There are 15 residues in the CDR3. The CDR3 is CASSDAGGYQETQYF. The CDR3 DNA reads TGTGCCAGCAGTGATGCAGGGGGGTACCAAGAGACCCAGTACTTC.

CDR3 DNA sequence: TGTGCCAGCAGCGCAGGACTAGCGCCCACCTACGAGCAGTACTTC. Translation: CASSAGLAPTYEQYF. V is TRBV6-5 and J is TRBJ2-7, with 9 bases fitting TRBD2. V gave up 6 bases and J gave up 2 bases; unmatched junction bases: 8. Germline CDR1 MNHEY, CDR2 SVGAGI. The CDR3 length is 15 residues.

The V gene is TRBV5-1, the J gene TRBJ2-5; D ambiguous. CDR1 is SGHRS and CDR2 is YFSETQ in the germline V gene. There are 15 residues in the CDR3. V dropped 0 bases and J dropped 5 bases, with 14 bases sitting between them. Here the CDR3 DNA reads TGCGCCAGCAGCTTGGGGACGACTGCATGGGAGACCCAGTACTTC. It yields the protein CASSLGTTAWETQYF.

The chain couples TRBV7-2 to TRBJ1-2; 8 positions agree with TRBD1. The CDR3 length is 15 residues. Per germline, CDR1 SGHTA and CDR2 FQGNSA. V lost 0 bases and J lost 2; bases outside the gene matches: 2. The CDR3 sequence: CASSLAAGGNYGYTF. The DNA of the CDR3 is TGTGCCAGCAGCTTAGCGGCAGGGGGCAACTATGGCTACACCTTC.

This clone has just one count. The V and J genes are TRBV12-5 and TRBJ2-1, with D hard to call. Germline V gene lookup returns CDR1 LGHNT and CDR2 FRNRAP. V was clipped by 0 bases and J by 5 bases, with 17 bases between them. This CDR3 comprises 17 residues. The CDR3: CASGLVADLLTHNEQFF. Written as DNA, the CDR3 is TGTGCTAGTGGTTTGGTCGCGGATCTTCTAACCCACAATGAGCAGTTCTTC.

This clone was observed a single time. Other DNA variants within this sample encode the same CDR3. The CDR3 bases are TGTGCCAGCAGCCCCGGGACTAGAGAGACCCAGTACTTC. It is translated as CASSPGTRETQYF. The rearrangement links TRBV7-3 to TRBJ2-5, with TRBD2 matching over 8 bases. The CDR3 extends over 13 amino acids. Germline CDR1 reads SGHTA; CDR2 reads FQGTGA. Trimming at V came to 5 bases and at J to 4 bases, leaving 3 bases not matched to a gene. The entire variable domain, with the rest obtained from reference TRBV7-3 and TRBJ2-5, is as follows: GAGVSQTPSNKVTEKGKYVELRCDPISGHTALYWYRQSLGQGPEFLIYFQGTGAADDSGLPNDRFFAVRPEGSVSTLKIQRTERGDSAVYLCASSPGTRETQYFGPGTRLLVL.

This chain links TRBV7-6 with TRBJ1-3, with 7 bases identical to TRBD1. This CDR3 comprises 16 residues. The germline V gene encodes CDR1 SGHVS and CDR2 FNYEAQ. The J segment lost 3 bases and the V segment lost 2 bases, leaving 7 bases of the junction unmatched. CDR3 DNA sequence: TGTGCCAGCAGCTTAACACGAGGACAGGATGGAAACACCATATATTTT. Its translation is CASSLTRGQDGNTIYF.

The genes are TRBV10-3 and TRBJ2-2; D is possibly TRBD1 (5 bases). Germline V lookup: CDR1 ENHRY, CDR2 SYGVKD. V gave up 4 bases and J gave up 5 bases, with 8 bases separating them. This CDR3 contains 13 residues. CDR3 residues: CAISAGPTGELFF. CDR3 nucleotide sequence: TGTGCCATCAGTGCAGGGCCGACCGGGGAGCTGTTTTTT.

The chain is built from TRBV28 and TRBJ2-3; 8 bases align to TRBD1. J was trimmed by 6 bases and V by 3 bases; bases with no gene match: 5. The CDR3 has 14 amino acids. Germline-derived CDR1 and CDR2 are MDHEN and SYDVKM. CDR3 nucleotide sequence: TGTGCCAGCAGTTTTTCAGGGGGCCGGGATACGCAGTATTTT. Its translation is CASSFSGGRDTQYF.

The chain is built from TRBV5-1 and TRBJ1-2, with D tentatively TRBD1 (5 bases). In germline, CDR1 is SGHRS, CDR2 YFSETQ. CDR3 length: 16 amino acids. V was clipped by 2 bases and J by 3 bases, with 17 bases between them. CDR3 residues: CASSLGAGRSDYGYTF. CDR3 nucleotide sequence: TGCGCCAGCAGCTTAGGGGCAGGGCGCTCCGACTATGGCTACACCTTC.

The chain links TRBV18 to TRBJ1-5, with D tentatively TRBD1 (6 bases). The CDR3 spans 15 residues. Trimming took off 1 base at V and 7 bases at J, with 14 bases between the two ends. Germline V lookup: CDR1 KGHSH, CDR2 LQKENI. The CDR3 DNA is TGTGCCAGCTCACCACAGCAGGGGCAGGGGCAGCCCCAGCATTTT. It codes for CASSPQQGQGQPQHF. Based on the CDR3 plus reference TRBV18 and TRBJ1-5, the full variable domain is NAGVMQNPRHLVRRRGQEARLRCSPMKGHSHVYWYRQLPEEGLKFMVYLQKENIIDESGMPKERFSAEFPKEGPSILRIQQVVRGDSAAYFCASSPQQGQGQPQHFGDGTRLSIL.

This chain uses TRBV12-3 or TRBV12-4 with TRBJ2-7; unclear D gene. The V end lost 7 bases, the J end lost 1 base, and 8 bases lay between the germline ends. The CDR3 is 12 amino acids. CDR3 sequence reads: CASTRESYEQYF. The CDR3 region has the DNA TGTGCCAGCACCCGTGAGTCCTACGAGCAGTACTTC.

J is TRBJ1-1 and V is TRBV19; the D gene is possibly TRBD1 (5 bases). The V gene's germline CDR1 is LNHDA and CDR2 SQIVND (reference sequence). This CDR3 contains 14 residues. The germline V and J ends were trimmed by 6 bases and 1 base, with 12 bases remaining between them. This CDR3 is CASREGAGNTEAFF. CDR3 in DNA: TGTGCCAGTAGGGAAGGGGCGGGGAACACTGAAGCTTTCTTT.

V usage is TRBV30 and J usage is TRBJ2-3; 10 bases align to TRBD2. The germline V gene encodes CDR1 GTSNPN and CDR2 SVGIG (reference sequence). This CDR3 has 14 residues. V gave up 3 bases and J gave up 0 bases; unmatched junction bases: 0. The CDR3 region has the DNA TGTGCCTGGAGGACTAGCGGGAGCACAGATACGCAGTATTTT. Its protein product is CAWRTSGSTDTQYF.

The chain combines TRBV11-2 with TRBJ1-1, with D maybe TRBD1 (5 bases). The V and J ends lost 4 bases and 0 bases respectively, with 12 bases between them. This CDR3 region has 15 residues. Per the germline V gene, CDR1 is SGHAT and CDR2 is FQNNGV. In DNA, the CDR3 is TGTGCCAGCAGCTCAAGCGGGACGGTGAACACTGAAGCTTTCTTT. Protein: CASSSSGTVNTEAFF.

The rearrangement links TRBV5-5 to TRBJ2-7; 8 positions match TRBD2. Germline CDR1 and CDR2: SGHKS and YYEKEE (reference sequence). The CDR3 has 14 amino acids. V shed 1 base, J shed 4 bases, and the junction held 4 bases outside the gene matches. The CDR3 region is CASSLLAGLYEQYF. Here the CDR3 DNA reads TGTGCCAGCAGCTTGTTAGCGGGGTTATACGAGCAGTACTTC.

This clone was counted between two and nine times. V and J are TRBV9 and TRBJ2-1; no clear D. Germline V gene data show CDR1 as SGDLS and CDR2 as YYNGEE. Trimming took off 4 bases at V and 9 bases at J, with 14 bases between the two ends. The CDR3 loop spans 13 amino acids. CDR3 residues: CASSPARSTEQFF. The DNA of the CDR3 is TGTGCCAGCAGCCCAGCTAGGAGCACTGAGCAGTTCTTC. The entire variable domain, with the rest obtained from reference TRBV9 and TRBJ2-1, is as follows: DSGVTQTPKHLITATGQRVTLRCSPRSGDLSVYWYQQSLDQGLQFLIQYYNGEERAKGNILERFSAQQFPDLHSELNLSSLELGDSALYFCASSPARSTEQFFGPGTRLTVL.

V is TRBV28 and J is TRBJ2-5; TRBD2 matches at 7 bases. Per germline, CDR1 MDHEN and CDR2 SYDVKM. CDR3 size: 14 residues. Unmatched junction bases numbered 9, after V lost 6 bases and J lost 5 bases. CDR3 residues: CASSPSGAGETQYF. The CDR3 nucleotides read TGTGCCAGCAGCCCAAGCGGGGCGGGGGAGACCCAGTACTTC. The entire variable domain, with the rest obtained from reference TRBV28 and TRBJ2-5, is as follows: DVKVTQSSRYLVKRTGEKVFLECVQDMDHENMFWYRQDPGLGLRLIYFSYDVKMKEKGDIPEGYSVSREKKERFSLILESASTNQTSMYLCASSPSGAGETQYFGPGTRLLVL.

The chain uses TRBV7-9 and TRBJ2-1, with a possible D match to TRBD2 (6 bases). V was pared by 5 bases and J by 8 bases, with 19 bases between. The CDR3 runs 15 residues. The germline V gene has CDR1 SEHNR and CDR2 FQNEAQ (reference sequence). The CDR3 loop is CASSILGLRTDEQFF. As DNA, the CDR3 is TGTGCCAGCAGCATCCTTGGACTAAGAACCGATGAGCAGTTCTTC.

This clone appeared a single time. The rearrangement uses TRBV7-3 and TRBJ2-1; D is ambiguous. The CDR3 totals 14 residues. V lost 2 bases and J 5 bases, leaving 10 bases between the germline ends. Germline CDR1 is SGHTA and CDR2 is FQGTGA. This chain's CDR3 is CASSLVGSDNEQFF. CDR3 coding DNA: TGTGCCAGCAGCTTAGTAGGAAGCGACAATGAGCAGTTCTTC.

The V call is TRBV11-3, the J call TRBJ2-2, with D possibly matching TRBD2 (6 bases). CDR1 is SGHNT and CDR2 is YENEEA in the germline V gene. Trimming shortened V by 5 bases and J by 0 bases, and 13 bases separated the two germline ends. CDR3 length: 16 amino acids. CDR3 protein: CASSPRTTSNTGELFF. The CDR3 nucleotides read TGTGCCAGCAGCCCCCGGACTACCTCGAACACCGGGGAGCTGTTTTTT.

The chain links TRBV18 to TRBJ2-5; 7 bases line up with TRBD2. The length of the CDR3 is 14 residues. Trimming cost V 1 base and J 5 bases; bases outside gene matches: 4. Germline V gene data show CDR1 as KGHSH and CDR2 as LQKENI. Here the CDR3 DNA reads TGTGCCAGCTCACCACGCGGGAGAGGTGAGACCCAGTACTTC. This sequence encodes CASSPRGRGETQYF.